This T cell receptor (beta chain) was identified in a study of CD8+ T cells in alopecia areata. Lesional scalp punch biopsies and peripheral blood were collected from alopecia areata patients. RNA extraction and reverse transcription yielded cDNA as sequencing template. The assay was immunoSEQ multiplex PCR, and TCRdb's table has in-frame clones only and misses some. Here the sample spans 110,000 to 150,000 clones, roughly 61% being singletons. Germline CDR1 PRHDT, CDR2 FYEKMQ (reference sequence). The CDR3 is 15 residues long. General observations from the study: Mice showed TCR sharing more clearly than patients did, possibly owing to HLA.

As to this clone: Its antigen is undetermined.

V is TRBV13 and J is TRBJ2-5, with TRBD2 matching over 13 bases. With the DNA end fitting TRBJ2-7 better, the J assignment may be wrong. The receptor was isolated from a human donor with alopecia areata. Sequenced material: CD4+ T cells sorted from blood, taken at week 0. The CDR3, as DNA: TGTGCCAGCAGCCGGACTAGCGGGGGCCTCTACGAGCAGTACTTC. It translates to CASSRTSGGLYEQYF.